Here is one TCR beta chain with its context. The antigen remains undetermined. These data come from a study of cytomegalovirus exposure and HLA in healthy donors. Study findings and constraints: The classifier reportedly diagnosed cytomegalovirus status with high sensitivity and specificity. Most of the CMV-associated TCR beta chains (in a later analysis) appeared to be HLA-restricted. Owing to their indistinguishability, certain V segments, notably TRBV6-2 and TRBV6-3, were excluded.

The PCR had 60 Vbeta and 13 Jbeta primers. As originally analysed: Among the unique TCR beta chains that a later analysis counted, 75 million to 85 million in all, some 10 million were shared. TCRdb's copy holds only in-frame clones and misses some; the assay was immunoSEQ multiplex PCR. V and J calls and clone size are given by that table; D and trimming were obtained from the DNA. This sample's clone table lists over 200,000 clones. The CDR3 extends over 16 amino acids. V was clipped by 5 bases and J by 2 bases; unmatched bases: 11. The V gene's germline CDR1 is SGHTA and CDR2 FQGNSA. The rearrangement links TRBV7-2 to TRBJ1-1; 7 bases fit TRBD1. This clonotype originated in a young woman in good health and CMV-seropositive. Sequenced sample: PBMCs. The CDR3 region is CASSPRQGFVNTEAFF. DNA of the CDR3: TGTGCCAGCAGCCCCAGACAGGGCTTTGTTAACACTGAAGCTTTCTTT. The variable domain in full, with the rest retrieved from reference TRBV7-2 and TRBJ1-1, is GAGVSQSPSNKVTEKGKDVELRCDPISGHTALYWYRQSLGQGLEFLIYFQGNSAPDKSGLPSDRFSAERTGGSVSTLTIQRTQQEDSAVYLCASSPRQGFVNTEAFFGQGTRLTVV.